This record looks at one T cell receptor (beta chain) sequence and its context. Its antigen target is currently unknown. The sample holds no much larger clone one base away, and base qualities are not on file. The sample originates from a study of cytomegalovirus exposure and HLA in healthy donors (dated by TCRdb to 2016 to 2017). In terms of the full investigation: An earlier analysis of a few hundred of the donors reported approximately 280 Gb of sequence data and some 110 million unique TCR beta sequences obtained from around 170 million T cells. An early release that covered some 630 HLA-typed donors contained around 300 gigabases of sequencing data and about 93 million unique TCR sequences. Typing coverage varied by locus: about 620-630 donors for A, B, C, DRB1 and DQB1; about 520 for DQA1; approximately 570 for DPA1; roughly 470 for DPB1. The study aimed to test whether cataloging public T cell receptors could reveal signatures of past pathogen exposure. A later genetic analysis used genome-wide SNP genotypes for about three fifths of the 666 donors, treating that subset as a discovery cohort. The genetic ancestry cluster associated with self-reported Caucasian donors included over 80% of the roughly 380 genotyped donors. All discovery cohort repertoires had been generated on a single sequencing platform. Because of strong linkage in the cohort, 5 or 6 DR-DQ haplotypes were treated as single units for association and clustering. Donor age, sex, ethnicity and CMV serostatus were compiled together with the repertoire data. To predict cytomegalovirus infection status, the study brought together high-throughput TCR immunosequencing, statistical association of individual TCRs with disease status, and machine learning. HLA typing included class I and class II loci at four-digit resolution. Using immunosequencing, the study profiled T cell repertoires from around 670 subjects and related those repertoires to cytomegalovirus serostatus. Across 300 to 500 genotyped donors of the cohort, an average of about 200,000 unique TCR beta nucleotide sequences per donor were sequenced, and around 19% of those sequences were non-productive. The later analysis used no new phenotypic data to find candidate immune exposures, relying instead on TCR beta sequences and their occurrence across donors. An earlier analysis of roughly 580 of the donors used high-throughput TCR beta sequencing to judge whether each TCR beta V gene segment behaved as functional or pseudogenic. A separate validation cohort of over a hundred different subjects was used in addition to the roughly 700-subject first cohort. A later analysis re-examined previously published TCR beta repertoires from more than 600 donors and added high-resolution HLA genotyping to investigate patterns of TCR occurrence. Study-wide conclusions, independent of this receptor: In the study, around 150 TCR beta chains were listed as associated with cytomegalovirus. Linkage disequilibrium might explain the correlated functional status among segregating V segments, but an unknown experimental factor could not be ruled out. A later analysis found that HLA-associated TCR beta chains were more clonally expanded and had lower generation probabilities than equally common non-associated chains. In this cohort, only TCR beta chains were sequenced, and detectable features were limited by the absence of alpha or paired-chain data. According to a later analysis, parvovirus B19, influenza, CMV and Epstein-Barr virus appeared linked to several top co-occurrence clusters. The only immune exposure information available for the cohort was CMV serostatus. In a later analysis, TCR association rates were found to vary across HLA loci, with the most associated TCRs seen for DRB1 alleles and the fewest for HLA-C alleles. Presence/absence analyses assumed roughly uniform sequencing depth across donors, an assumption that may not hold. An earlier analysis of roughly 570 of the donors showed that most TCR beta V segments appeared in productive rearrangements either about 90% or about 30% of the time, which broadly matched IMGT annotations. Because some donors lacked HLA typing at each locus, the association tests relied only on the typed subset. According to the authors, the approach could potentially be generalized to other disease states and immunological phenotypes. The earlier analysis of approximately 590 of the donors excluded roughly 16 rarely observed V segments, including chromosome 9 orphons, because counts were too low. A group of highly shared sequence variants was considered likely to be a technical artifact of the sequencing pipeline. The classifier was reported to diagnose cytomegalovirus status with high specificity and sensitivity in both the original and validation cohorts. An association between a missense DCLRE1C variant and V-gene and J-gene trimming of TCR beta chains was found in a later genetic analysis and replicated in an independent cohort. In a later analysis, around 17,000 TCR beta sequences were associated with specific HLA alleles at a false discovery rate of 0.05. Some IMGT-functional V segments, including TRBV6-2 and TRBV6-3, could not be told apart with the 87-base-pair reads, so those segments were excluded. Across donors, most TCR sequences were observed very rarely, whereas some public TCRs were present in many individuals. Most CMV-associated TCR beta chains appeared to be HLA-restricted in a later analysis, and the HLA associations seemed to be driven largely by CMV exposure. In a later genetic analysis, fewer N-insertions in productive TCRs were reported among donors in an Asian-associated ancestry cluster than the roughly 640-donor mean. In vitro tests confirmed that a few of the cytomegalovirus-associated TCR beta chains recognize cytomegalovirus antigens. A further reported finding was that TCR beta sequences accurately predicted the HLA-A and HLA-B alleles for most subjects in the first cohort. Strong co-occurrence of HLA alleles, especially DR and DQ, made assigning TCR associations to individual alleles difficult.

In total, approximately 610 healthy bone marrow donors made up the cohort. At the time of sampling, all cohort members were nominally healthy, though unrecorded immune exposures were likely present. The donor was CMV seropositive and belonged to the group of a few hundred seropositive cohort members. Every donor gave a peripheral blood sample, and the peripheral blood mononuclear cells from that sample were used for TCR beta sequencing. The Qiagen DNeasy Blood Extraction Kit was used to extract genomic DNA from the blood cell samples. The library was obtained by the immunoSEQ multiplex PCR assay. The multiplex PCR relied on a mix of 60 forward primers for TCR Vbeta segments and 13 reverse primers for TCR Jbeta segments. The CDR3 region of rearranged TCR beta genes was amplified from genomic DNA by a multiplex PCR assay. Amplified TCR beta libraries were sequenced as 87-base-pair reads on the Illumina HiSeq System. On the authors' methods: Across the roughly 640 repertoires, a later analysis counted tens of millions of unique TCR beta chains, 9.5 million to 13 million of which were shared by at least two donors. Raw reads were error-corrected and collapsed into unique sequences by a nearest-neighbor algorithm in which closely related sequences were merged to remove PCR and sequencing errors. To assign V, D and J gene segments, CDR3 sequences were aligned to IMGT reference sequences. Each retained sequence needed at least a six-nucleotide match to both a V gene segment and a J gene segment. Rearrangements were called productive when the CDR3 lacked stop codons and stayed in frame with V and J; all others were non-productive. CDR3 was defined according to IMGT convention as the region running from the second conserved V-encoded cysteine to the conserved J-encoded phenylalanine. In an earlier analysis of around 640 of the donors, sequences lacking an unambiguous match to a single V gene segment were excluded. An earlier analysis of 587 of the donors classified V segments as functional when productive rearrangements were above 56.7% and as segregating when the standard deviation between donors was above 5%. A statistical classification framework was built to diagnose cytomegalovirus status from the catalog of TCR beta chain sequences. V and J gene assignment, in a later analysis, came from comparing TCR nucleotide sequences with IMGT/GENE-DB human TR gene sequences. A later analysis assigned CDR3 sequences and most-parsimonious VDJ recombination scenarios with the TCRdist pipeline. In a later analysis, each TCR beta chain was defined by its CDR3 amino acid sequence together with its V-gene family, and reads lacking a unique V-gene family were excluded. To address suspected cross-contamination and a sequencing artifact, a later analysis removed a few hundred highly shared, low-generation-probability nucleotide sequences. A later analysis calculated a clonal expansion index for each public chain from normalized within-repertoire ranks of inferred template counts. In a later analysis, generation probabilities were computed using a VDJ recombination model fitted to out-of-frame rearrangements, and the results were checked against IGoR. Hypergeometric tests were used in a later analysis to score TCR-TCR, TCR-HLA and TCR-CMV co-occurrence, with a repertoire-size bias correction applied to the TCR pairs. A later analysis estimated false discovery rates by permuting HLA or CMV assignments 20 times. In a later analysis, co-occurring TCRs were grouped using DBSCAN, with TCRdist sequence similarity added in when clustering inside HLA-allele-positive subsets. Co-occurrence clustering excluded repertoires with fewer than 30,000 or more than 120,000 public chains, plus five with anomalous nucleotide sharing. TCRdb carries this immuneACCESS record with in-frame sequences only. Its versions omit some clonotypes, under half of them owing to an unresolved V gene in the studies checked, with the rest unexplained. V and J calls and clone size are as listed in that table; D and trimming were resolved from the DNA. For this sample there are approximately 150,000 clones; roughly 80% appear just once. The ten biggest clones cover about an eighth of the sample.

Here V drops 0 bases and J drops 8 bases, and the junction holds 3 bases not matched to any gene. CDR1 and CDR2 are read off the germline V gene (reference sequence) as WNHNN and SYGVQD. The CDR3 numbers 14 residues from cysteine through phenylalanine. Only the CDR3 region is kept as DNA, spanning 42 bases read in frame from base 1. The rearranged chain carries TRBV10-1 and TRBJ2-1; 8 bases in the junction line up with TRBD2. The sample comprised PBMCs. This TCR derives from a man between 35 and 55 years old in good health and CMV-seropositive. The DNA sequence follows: TGCGCCAGCAGTGAGTCCGGGAGGGGAGATGAGCAGTTCTTC. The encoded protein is CASSESGRGDEQFF.